These 7 T cell receptor beta chains came from one sample sequenced in a study of CD8+ T cells in alopecia areata. The treatment here: oral pan-JAK inhibitor, 5-10 mg twice daily. As the sequencing template, cDNA was produced by extracting RNA and reverse transcribing it. Libraries were prepared by immunoSEQ multiplex PCR; TCRdb keeps only in-frame clonotypes and omits some of them. The top ten hold over 20% of the sample, which has roughly 110,000 clones, roughly 84% seen once. Sequencing was performed on CD8+ T cells sorted from blood, taken at week 24, from a patient treated with tofacitinib. The receptors stem from a human donor with alopecia areata.

The sample holds a few counts of this clone. This chain connects TRBV30 to TRBJ1-1, with D hard to call. Germline CDR1 GTSNPN, CDR2 SVGIG (reference sequence). This CDR3 is 12 amino acids long. V lost 2 bases, J lost 1 base, and 5 bases lay in between. CDR3 in amino acids: CAWSTQNTEAFF. CDR3 DNA sequence: TGTGCCTGGAGTACCCAGAACACTGAAGCTTTCTTT.

The chain is built from TRBV7-8 and TRBJ1-5; no firm D call. Trimming removed 0 bases from V and 0 bases from J, with 9 bases in between. Germline-derived CDR1 and CDR2 are SGHVS and FQNEAQ. The CDR3 loop spans 16 amino acids. CDR3 sequence: CASSLAAAYSNQPQHF. The DNA for the CDR3 is TGTGCCAGCAGCTTAGCGGCCGCTTATAGCAATCAGCCCCAGCATTTT.

In nucleotides, the CDR3 is TGTGCCAGTACCCCCGTTCATCTCACCGGGGAGCTGTTTTTT. Translating it yields CASTPVHLTGELFF. The chain combines TRBV19 with TRBJ2-2; no firm D call. Per germline, CDR1 LNHDA and CDR2 SQIVND (reference sequence). V lost 7 bases to trimming and J lost 4 bases, with 13 bases between them. This CDR3 is 14 amino acids long.

The CDR3 loop is CASSEVGTSYNEQFF. CDR3 coding DNA: TGTGCCAGCAGTGAAGTGGGGACTAGTTACAATGAGCAGTTCTTC. The rearrangement joins TRBV6-1 to TRBJ2-1, with 8 bases matching TRBD2. The germline gives CDR1 MNHNS, CDR2 SASEGT. The CDR3 length is 15 residues. J gave up 4 bases and V 1 base, and 3 bases lay outside the gene matches.

The chain employs TRBV4-3 and TRBJ2-7, with 12 positions matching TRBD2. Germline CDR1 LGHNA, CDR2 YSLEER. V shed 0 bases and J 1 base; nucleotides not matched to a gene: 7. This CDR3 contains 18 residues. CDR3 nucleotides: TGCGCCAGCAGCCAAGACCTAGCGGGGGGGCCGCGGTCCTACGAGCAGTACTTC. Its translation is CASSQDLAGGPRSYEQYF.

The chain carries TRBV11-2 and TRBJ2-7; D is unclear. Germline values: CDR1 SGHAT, CDR2 FQNNGV. This CDR3 is 11 amino acids long. V gave up 8 bases and J gave up 3 bases, with 8 bases separating them. The CDR3 spells CASALGYEQYF. CDR3 nucleotide sequence: TGTGCCAGCGCTCTGGGCTACGAGCAGTACTTC.

The sample holds a few counts of this clone. The rearrangement joins TRBV11-2 to TRBJ2-3; 8 bases match TRBD1. Germline V gene data show CDR1 as SGHAT and CDR2 as FQNNGV. This CDR3 spans 17 amino acids. V shed 2 bases and J 0 bases; nucleotides not matched to a gene: 7. The CDR3 DNA follows: TGTGCCAGCAGCTTAACGGCAGGGGGCGGGAGCACAGATACGCAGTATTTT. This translates into CASSLTAGGGSTDTQYF.